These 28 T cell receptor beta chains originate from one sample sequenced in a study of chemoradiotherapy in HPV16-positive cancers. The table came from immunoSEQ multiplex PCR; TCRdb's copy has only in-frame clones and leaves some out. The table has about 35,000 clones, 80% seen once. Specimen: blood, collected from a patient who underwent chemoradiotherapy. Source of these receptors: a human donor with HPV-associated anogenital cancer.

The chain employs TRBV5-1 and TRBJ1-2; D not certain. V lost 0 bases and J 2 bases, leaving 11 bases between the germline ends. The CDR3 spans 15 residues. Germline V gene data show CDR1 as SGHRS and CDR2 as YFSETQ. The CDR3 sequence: CASSLGVGLNYGYTF. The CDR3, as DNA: TGCGCCAGCAGCTTGGGGGTCGGATTAAACTATGGCTACACCTTC.

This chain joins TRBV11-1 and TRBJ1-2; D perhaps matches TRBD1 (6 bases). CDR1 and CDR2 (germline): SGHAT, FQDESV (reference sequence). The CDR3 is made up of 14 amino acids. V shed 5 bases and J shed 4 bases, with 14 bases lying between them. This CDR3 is CASSEEGEAYGYTF. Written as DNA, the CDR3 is TGTGCCAGCAGCGAAGAGGGGGAAGCCTATGGCTACACCTTC.

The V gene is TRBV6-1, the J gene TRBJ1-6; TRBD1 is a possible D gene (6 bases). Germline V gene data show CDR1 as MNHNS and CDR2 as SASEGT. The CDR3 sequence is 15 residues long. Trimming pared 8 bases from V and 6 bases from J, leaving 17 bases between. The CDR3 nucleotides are TGTGCCAGCTTCAGACAGGAGGGGACTAATTCACCCCTCCACTTT. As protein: CASFRQEGTNSPLHF.

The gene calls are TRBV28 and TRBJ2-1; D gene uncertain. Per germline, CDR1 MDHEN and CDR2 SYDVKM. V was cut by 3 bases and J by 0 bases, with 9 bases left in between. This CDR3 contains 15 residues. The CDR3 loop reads CASSLQASSYNEQFF. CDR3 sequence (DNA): TGTGCCAGCAGTTTGCAGGCCAGCTCCTACAATGAGCAGTTCTTC.

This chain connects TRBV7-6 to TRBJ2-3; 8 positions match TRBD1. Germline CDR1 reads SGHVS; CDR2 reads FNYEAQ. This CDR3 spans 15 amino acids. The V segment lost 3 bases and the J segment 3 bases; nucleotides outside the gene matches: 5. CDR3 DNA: TGTGCCAGCAGCTTGACAGGGGATAAAACAGATACGCAGTATTTT. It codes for CASSLTGDKTDTQYF.

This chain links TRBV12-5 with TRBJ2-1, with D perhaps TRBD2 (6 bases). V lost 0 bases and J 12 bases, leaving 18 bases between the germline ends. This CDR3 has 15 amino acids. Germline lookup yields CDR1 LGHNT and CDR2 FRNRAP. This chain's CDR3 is CASGLVLRGGIGQFF. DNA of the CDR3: TGTGCTAGTGGTTTGGTACTAAGGGGAGGTATCGGGCAGTTCTTC.

The CDR3 DNA is TGTGCCAGTACCGAAAGGGGGACAGACTATGGCTACACCTTC. Its protein product is CASTERGTDYGYTF. The chain couples TRBV19 to TRBJ1-2, with 7 nucleotides matching TRBD1. Germline lookup yields CDR1 LNHDA and CDR2 SQIVND (reference sequence). The J segment lost 3 bases and the V segment lost 7 bases, leaving 8 bases of the junction unmatched. The CDR3 extends over 14 amino acids.

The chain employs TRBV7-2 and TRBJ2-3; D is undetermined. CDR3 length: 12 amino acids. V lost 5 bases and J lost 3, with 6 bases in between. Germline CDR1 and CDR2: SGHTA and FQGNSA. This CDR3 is CASSRLTDTQYF. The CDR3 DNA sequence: TGTGCCAGCAGCAGGTTGACAGATACGCAGTATTTT. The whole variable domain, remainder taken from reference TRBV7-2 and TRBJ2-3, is GAGVSQSPSNKVTEKGKDVELRCDPISGHTALYWYRQSLGQGLEFLIYFQGNSAPDKSGLPSDRFSAERTGGSVSTLTIQRTQQEDSAVYLCASSRLTDTQYFGPGTRLTVL.

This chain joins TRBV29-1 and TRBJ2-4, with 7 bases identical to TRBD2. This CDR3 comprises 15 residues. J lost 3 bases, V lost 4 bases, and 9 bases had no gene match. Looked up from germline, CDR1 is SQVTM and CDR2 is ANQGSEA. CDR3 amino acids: CSVGELANGKNIQYF. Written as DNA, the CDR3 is TGCAGCGTTGGGGAACTAGCGAATGGCAAAAACATTCAGTACTTC.

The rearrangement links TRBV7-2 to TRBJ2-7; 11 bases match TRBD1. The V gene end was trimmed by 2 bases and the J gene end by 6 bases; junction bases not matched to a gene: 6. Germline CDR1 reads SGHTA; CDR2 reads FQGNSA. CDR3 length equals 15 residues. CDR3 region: CASSLWGQGGFEQYF. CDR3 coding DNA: TGTGCCAGCAGCTTATGGGGACAGGGGGGCTTCGAGCAGTACTTC.

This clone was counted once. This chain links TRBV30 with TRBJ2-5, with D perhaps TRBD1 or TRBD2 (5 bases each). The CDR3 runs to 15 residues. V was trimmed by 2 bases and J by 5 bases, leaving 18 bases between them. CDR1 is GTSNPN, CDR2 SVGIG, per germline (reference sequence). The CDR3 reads CAWSTSGGGTETQYF. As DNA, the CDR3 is TGTGCCTGGAGTACCAGTGGTGGGGGAACGGAGACCCAGTACTTC.

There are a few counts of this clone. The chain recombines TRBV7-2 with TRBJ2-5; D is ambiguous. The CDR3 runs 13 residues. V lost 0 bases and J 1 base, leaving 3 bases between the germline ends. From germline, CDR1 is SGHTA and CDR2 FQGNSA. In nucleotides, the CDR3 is TGTGCCAGCAGCTTAGCCCGCCAAGAGACCCAGTACTTC. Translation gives CASSLARQETQYF.

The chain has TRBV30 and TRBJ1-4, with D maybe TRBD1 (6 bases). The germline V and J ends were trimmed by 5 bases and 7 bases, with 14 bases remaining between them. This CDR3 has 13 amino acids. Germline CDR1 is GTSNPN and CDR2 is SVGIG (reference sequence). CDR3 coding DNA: TGTGCCTGGGGGCGGCAGGGGACTGAAAAACTGTTTTTT. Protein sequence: CAWGRQGTEKLFF.

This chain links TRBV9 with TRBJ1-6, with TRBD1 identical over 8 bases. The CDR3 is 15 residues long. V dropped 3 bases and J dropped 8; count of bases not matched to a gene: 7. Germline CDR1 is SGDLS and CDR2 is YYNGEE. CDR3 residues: CASSGQGLRDSPLHF. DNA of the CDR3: TGTGCCAGCAGCGGACAGGGGCTCAGGGATTCACCCCTCCACTTT. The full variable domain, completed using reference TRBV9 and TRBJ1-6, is DSGVTQTPKHLITATGQRVTLRCSPRSGDLSVYWYQQSLDQGLQFLIQYYNGEERAKGNILERFSAQQFPDLHSELNLSSLELGDSALYFCASSGQGLRDSPLHFGNGTRLTVT.

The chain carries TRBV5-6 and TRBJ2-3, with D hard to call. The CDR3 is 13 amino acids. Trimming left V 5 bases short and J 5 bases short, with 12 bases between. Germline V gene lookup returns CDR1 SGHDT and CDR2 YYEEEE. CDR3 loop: CASRPTLKDTQYF. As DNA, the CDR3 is TGTGCCAGCAGGCCCACCTTAAAAGATACGCAGTATTTT.

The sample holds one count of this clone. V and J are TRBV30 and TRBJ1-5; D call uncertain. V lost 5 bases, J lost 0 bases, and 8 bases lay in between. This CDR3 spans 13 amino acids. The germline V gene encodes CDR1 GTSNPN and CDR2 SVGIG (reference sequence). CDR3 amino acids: CAWAENSNQPQHF. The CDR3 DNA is TGTGCCTGGGCCGAAAATAGCAATCAGCCCCAGCATTTT. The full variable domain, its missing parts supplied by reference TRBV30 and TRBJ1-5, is SQTIHQWPATLVQPVGSPLSLECTVEGTSNPNLYWYRQAAGRGLQLLFYSVGIGQISSEVPQNLSASRPQDRQFILSSKKLLLSDSGFYLCAWAENSNQPQHFGDGTRLSIL.

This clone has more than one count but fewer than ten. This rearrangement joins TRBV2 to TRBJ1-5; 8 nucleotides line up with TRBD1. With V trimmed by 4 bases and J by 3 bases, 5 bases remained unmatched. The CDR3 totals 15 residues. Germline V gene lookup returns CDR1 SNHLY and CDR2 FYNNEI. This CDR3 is CASSGGQAFNQPQHF. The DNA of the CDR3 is TGTGCCAGCAGTGGGGGACAGGCCTTCAATCAGCCCCAGCATTTT.

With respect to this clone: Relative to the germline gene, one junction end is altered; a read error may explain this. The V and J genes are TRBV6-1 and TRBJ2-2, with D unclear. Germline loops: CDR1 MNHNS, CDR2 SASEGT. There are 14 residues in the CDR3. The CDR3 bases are TGTGCCAGCAGGGAAGCACGGGACACCGGGGAGCTGTTTTTT. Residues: CASREARDTGELFF.

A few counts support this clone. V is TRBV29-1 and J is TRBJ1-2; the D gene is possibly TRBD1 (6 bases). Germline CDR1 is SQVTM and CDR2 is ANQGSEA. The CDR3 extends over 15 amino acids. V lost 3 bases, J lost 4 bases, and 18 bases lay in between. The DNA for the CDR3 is TGCAGCGTTGAGGTATCCAGGGGTAGTATCTATGGCTACACCTTC. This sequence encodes CSVEVSRGSIYGYTF. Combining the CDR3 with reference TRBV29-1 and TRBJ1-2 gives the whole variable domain SAVISQKPSRDICQRGTSLTIQCQVDSQVTMMFWYRQQPGQSLTLIATANQGSEATYESGFVIDKFPISRPNLTFSTLTVSNMSPEDSSIYLCSVEVSRGSIYGYTFGSGTRLTVV.

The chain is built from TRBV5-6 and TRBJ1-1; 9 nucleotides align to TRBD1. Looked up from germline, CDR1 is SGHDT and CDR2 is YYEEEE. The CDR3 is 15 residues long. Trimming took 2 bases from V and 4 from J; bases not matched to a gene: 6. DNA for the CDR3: TGTGCCAGCAGCTTCGGGACAGGGATGGTCACTGAAGCTTTCTTT. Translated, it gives CASSFGTGMVTEAFF.

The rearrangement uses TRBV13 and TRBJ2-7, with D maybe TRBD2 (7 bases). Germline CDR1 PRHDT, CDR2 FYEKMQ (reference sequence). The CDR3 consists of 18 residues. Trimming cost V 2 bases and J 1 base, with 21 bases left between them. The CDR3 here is CASSLRAGASLNSYEQYF. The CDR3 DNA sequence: TGTGCCAGCAGCTTAAGGGCGGGGGCTAGCTTAAATTCCTACGAGCAGTACTTC.

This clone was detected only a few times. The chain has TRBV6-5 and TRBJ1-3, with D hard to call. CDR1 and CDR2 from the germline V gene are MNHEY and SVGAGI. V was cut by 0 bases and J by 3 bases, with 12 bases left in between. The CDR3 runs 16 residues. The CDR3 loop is CASSYSSLKGGNTIYF. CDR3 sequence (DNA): TGTGCCAGCAGTTACTCGAGTCTAAAGGGTGGAAACACCATATATTTT.

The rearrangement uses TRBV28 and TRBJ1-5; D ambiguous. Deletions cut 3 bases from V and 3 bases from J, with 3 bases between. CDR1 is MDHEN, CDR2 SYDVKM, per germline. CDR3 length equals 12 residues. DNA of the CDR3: TGTGCCAGCAGTTTGATCAATCAGCCCCAGCATTTT. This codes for CASSLINQPQHF.

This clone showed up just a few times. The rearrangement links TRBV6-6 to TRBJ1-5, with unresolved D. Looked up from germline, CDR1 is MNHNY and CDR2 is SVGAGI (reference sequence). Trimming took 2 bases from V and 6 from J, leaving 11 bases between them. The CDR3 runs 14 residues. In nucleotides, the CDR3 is TGTGCCAGCAGTTACGTCGAGGGTACTCAGCCCCAGCATTTT. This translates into CASSYVEGTQPQHF.

The CDR3 DNA sequence: TGTGCCAGCAGCTTCTCTAGCGGGGGGGCAAGCACAGATACGCAGTATTTT. Amino acids: CASSFSSGGASTDTQYF. The chain links TRBV5-6 to TRBJ2-3, with 12 nucleotides matching TRBD2. In germline, CDR1 is SGHDT, CDR2 YYEEEE. Trimming removed 2 bases from V and 0 bases from J; junction bases left unmatched: 4. The CDR3 spans 17 residues.

The CDR3 bases are TGTGCCAGCAGCTTAGTGAACAATGAGCAGTTCTTC. It translates to CASSLVNNEQFF. The J gene is TRBJ2-1, the V gene TRBV7-9; D remains unclear. Germline V CDR1 and CDR2: SEHNR, FQNEAQ (reference sequence). There are 12 residues in the CDR3. V was trimmed by 1 base and J by 5 bases, leaving 3 bases between them.

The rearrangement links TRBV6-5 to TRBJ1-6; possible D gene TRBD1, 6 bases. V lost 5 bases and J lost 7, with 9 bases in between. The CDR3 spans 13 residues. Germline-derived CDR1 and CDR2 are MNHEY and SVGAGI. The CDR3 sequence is CASSPGVNSPLHF. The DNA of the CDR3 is TGTGCCAGCAGTCCAGGGGTGAATTCACCCCTCCACTTT.

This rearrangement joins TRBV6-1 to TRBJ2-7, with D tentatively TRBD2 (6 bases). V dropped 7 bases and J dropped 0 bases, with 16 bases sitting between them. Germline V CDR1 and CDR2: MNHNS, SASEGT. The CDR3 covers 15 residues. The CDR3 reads CASIRGTAISYEQYF. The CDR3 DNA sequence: TGTGCCAGCATCCGGGGGACGGCCATCTCCTACGAGCAGTACTTC.